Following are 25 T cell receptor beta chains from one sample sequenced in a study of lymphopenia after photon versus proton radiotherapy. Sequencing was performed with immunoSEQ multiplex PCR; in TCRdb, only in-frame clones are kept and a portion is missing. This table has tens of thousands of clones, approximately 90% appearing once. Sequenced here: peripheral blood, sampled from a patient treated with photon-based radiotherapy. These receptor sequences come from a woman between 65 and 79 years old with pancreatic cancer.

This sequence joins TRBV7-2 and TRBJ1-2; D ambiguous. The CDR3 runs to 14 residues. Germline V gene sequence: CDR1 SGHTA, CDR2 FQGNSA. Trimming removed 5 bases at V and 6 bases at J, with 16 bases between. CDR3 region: CASSPKAGINGYTF. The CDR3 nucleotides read TGTGCCAGCAGCCCAAAGGCTGGGATTAATGGCTACACCTTC.

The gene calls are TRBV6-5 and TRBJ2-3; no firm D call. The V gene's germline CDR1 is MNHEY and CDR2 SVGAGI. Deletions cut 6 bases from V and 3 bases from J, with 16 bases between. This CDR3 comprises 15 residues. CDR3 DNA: TGTGCCAGCAGCCGAACGAGTCCTACGACAGATACGCAGTATTTT. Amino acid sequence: CASSRTSPTTDTQYF.

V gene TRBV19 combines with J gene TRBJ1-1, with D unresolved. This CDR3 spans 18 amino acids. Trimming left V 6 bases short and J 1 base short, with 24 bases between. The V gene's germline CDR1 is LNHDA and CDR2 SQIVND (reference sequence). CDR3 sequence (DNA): TGTGCCAGTAGCCCTCTCCTACAAGCCACCAATTGGAACACTGAAGCTTTCTTT. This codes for CASSPLLQATNWNTEAFF.

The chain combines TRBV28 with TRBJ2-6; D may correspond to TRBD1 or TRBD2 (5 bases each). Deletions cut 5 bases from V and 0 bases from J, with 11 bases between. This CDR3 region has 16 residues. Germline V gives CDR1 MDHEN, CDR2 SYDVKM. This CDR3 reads CASSLGGGSGANVLTF. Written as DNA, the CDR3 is TGTGCCAGCAGTCTCGGTGGGGGCTCTGGGGCCAACGTCCTGACTTTC.

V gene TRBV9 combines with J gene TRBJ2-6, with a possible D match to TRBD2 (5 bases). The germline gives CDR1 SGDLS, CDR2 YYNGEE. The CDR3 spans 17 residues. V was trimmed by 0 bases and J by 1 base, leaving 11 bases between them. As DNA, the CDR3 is TGTGCCAGCAGCGTAGCTGACTATGGATCTGGGGCCAACGTCCTGACTTTC. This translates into CASSVADYGSGANVLTF.

DNA for the CDR3: TGTGCCAGCAGTTACTCGATCCCCCGACAGGGCGAAAAACTGTTTTTT. Translation gives CASSYSIPRQGEKLFF. The V gene is TRBV6-5, the J gene TRBJ1-4; TRBD1 agrees at 7 bases. CDR1 is MNHEY and CDR2 is SVGAGI in the germline V gene. The CDR3 sequence is 16 residues long. The junction had 9 bases not matched to a gene; V was cut back by 0 bases and J by 8 bases.

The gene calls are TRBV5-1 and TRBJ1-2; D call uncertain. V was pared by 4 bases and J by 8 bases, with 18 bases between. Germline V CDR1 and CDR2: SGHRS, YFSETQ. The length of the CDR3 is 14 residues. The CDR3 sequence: CASSADVGPWGYTF. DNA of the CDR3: TGCGCCAGCAGCGCAGATGTGGGCCCATGGGGCTACACCTTC.

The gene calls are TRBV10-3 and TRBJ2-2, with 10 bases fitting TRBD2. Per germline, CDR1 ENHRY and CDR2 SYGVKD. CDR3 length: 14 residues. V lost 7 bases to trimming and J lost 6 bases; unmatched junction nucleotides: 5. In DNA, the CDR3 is TGTGCCATCAAGAAGCGGGAGGGCCCCGGGGAGCTGTTTTTT. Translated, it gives CAIKKREGPGELFF.

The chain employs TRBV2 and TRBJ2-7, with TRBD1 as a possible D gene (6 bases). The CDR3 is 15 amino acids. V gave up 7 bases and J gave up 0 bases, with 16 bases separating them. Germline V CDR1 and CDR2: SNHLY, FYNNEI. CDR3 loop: CASTVDGQNSYEQYF. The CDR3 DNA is TGTGCCAGCACTGTAGATGGACAGAACTCCTACGAGCAGTACTTC.

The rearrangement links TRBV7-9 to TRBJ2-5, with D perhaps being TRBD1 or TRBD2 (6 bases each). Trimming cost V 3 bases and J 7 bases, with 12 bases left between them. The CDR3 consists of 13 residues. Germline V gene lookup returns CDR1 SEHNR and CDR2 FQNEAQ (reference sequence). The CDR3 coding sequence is TGTGCCAGCAGCTTTGACAGGCGGGGGACCCAGTACTTC. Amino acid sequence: CASSFDRRGTQYF.

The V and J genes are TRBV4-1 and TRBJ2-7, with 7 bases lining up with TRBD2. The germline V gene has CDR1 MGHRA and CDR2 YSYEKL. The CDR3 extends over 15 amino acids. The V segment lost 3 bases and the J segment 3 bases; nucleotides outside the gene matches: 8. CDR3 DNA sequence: TGCGCCAGCAGCCAGTCCGGGACTACTAACTACGAGCAGTACTTC. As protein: CASSQSGTTNYEQYF.

The CDR3 region is CASSRDTYEQYF. In DNA, the CDR3 is TGTGCCAGCTCCCGGGACACCTACGAGCAGTACTTC. This chain uses TRBV9 with TRBJ2-7, with TRBD1 as a possible D gene (6 bases). Trimming removed 7 bases from V and 2 bases from J, with 10 bases in between. Germline assignment: CDR1 SGDLS and CDR2 YYNGEE. The CDR3 runs 12 residues.

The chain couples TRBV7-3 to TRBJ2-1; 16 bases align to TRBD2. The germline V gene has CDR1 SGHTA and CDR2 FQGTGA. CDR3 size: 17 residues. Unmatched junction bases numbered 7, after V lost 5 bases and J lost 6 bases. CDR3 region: CASSPGTSGRALNEQFF. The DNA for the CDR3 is TGTGCCAGCAGCCCGGGGACTAGCGGGAGGGCCCTCAATGAGCAGTTCTTC.

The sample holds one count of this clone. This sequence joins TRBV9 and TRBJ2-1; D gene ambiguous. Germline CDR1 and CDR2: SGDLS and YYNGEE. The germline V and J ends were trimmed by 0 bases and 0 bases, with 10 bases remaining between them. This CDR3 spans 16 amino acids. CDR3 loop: CASSVGTTSSYNEQFF. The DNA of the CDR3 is TGTGCCAGCAGCGTAGGAACAACGAGCTCCTACAATGAGCAGTTCTTC.

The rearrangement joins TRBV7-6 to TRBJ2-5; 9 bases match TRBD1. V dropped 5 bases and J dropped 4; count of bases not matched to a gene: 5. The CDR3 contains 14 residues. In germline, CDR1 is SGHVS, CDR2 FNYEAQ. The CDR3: CASSRTGEPETQYF. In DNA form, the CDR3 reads TGTGCCAGCAGCCGGACAGGGGAGCCAGAGACCCAGTACTTC.

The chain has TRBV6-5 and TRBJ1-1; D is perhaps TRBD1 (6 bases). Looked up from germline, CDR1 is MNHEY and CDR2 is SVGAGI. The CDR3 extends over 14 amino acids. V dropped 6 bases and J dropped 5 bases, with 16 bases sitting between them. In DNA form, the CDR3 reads TGTGCCAGCAGCACCAACAGGGTCAGGACTGAAGCTTTCTTT. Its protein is CASSTNRVRTEAFF.

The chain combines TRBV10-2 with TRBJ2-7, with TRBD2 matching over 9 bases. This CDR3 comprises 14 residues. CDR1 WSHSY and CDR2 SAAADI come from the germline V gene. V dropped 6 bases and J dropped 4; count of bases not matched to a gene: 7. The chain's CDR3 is CASRLAGYVYEQYF. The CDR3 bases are TGCGCCAGCAGGCTAGCGGGATACGTTTACGAGCAGTACTTC.

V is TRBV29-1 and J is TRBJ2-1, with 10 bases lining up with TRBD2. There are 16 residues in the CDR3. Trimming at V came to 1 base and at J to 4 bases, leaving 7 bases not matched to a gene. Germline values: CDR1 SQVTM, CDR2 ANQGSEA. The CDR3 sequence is CSVEVLAGLAYNEQFF. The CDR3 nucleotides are TGCAGCGTTGAAGTACTTGCGGGACTAGCGTACAATGAGCAGTTCTTC.

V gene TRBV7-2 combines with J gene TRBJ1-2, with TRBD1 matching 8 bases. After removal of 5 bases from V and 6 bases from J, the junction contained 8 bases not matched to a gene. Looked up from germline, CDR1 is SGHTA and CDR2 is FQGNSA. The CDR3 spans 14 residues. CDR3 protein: CASSPTAGGNGYTF. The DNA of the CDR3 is TGTGCCAGCAGCCCCACGGCAGGGGGCAATGGCTACACCTTC.

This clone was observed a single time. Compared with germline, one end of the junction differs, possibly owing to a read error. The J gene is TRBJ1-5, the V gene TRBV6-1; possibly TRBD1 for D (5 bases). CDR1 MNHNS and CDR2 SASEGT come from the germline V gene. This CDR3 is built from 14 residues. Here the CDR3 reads CASSEAGANQPQHF. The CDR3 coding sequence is TGTGCCAGCAGCGAAGCTGGGGCCAATCAGCCCCAGCATTTT.

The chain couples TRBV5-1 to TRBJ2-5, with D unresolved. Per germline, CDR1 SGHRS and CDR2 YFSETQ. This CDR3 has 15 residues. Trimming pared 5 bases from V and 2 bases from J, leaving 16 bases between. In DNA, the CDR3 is TGCGCCAGCAGGTCTTTGGCGGATGTGCAAGAGACCCAGTACTTC. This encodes CASRSLADVQETQYF.

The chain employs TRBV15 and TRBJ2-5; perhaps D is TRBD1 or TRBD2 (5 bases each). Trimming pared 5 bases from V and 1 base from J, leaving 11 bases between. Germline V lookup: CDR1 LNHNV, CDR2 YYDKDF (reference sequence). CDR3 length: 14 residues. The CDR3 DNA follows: TGTGCCACCAGCCCCCCAGGGACCCAAGAGACCCAGTACTTC. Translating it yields CATSPPGTQETQYF. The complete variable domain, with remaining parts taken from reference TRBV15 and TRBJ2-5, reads DAMVIQNPRYQVTQFGKPVTLSCSQTLNHNVMYWYQQKSSQAPKLLFHYYDKDFNNEADTPDNFQSRRPNTSFCFLDIRSPGLGDTAMYLCATSPPGTQETQYFGPGTRLLVL.

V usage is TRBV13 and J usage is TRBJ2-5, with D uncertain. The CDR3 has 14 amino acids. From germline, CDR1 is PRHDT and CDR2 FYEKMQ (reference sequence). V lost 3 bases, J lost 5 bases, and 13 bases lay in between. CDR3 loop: CASSFKSLGETQYF. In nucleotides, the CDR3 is TGTGCCAGCAGCTTTAAATCCCTGGGGGAGACCCAGTACTTC.

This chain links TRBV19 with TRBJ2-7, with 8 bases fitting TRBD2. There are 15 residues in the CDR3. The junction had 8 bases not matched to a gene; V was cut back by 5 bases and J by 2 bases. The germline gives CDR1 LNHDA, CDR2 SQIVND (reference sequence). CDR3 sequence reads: CASSLSGRSPYEQYF. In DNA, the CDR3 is TGTGCCAGTAGTCTAAGCGGGAGAAGTCCCTACGAGCAGTACTTC.

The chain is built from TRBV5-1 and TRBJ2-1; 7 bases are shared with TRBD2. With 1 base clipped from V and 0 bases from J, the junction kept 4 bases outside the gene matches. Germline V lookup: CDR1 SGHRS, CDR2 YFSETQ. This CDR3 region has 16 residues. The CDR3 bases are TGCGCCAGCAGCTTGAATAGCGGGTTCTCCTACAATGAGCAGTTCTTC. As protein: CASSLNSGFSYNEQFF.